What follows describes a single T cell receptor (beta chain). This sample is drawn from a study of blood T cell repertoires in COVID-19. The wider study: Spain, Italy and the United States supplied samples that represented acute and convalescent COVID-19.

Original handling: Cell counts per sample came from amplifying reference gene primers. The method was immunoSEQ multiplex PCR; TCRdb's version includes in-frame clones alone and lacks a portion of them. V, J and clone size reflect that table, while D and trimming were determined from the DNA. The table records under 95,000 clones, roughly 84% of them present only once. CDR3 length: 13 residues. Germline V gene sequence: CDR1 SGHVS, CDR2 FQNEAQ. V lost 3 bases and J 3 bases, leaving 9 bases between the germline ends. Sequencing used peripheral blood. The J gene is TRBJ2-7, the V gene TRBV7-8; possibly TRBD1 for D (5 bases). The receptor's source is a woman older than 75 with acute or convalescent COVID-19. In nucleotides, the CDR3 is TGTGCCAGCAGCTTTGCAGGGAACTACGAGCAGTACTTC. Translated: CASSFAGNYEQYF.